This is a list of T cell receptor beta chains from one sample in a study of chemoradiotherapy in HPV16-positive cancers. The protocol was immunoSEQ multiplex PCR, while the TCRdb copy is restricted to in-frame clones and leaves out a portion. This sample has under 6,500 clones, with 90% to 95% found just once. This specimen was tumor tissue, taken from a patient who underwent chemoradiotherapy. The receptor set was obtained from a human donor with HPV-associated anogenital cancer. The CDR3 runs from the conserved cysteine through the conserved F or W. A D gene is named only where the DNA matches it firmly. Clone size is shown for a subset of rows, as once, few, many or a class of expanded clone.

CATSRDSQYLGTQYF | TGTGCCACCAGCAGAGATTCCCAATATTTAGGGACCCAGTACTTC | - | TRBJ2-5 | TRBV15 | -
CASSDEAASSYEQYF | TGTGCCAGCAGTGATGAGGCCGCAAGCTCCTACGAGCAGTACTTC | - | TRBJ2-7 | TRBV2 | -
CASSHYPFANTGELFF | TGTGCCAGCAGCCATTACCCCTTCGCGAACACCGGGGAGCTGTTTTTT | - | TRBJ2-2 | TRBV14 | -
CASSIGWEQGNYGYTF | TGTGCCAGTAGTATCGGATGGGAACAGGGGAACTATGGCTACACCTTC | - | TRBJ1-2 | TRBV19 | TRBD1
CASSQPENTEAFF | TGCGCCAGCAGCCAACCAGAGAACACTGAAGCTTTCTTT | - | TRBJ1-1 | TRBV4-1 | -
CASSGGAGEGSPLHF | TGCGCCAGCAGCGGCGGGGCTGGCGAGGGTTCACCCCTCCACTTT | once | TRBJ1-6 | TRBV5-1 | -
CASSQVENNEQFF | TGTGCCAGCAGCCAAGTTGAGAACAATGAGCAGTTCTTC | - | TRBJ2-1 | TRBV4-2 | -
CASLQGGRETQYF | TGTGCCAGCTTGCAAGGGGGCCGGGAGACCCAGTACTTC | - | TRBJ2-5 | TRBV28 | TRBD1
CARSRTGYWGYTF | TGTGCCAGAAGCCGGACCGGCTATTGGGGCTACACCTTC | - | TRBJ1-2 | TRBV5-3 | -
CASRRGLAGAPYEQYF | TGTGCCAGCAGGCGCGGACTAGCGGGGGCCCCCTACGAGCAGTACTTC | - | TRBJ2-7 | TRBV7-8 | TRBD2
CASSYQGMGGANVLTF | TGTGCCAGCAGTTATCAGGGTATGGGTGGGGCCAACGTCCTGACTTTC | - | TRBJ2-6 | TRBV7-3 | -
CASSDSAGSGANVLTF | TGTGCCAGCAGTGACTCGGCAGGCTCTGGGGCCAACGTCCTGACTTTC | - | TRBJ2-6 | TRBV6-4 | -
CASSLGTLPTYEQYF | TGTGCCAGCAGCCTGGGGACGTTGCCGACCTACGAGCAGTACTTC | - | TRBJ2-7 | TRBV27 | -
CASSRDRGYEQYF | TGTGCCAGCAGCCGGGACAGGGGCTACGAGCAGTACTTC | - | TRBJ2-7 | TRBV5-6 | TRBD1
CASSLTGGWEQGATEAFF | TGTGCCAGCAGCTTAACCGGCGGGTGGGAACAGGGAGCCACTGAAGCTTTCTTT | - | TRBJ1-1 | TRBV5-4 | -
CASSEPGYADNEQFF | TGTGCCAGCAGTGAGCCGGGCTATGCGGACAATGAGCAGTTCTTC | - | TRBJ2-1 | TRBV2 | -
CASSQRNNPGVPGELFF | TGTGCCAGCAGCCAAAGAAACAACCCAGGGGTCCCCGGGGAGCTGTTTTTT | - | TRBJ2-2 | TRBV5-8 | -
CASSPPDRLGKSGANVLTF | TGTGCCAGCAGTCCCCCGGACAGGTTGGGTAAGTCTGGGGCCAACGTCCTGACTTTC | - | TRBJ2-6 | TRBV27 | TRBD1
CASSKTSGGGEQYF | TGTGCCAGCAGCAAAACTAGCGGGGGCGGGGAGCAGTACTTC | - | TRBJ2-7 | TRBV11-2 | TRBD2
CATSSAGRPASYGYTF | TGTGCCACCAGCAGCGCCGGGAGGCCAGCCAGCTATGGCTACACCTTC | - | TRBJ1-2 | TRBV15 | -
CASSLISGQGRAEAFF | TGTGCCAGCAGCTTAATTTCGGGACAGGGGAGGGCTGAAGCTTTCTTT | - | TRBJ1-1 | TRBV28 | TRBD1
CASSPPGGGPGTEAFF | TGTGCCAGCAGCCCACCCGGGGGAGGGCCGGGCACTGAAGCTTTCTTT | - | TRBJ1-1 | TRBV7-9 | -
CASSPGEGFVDYGYTF | TGCGCCAGCAGCCCCGGGGAGGGGTTTGTCGACTATGGCTACACCTTC | large | TRBJ1-2 | TRBV4-3 | -
CASSEVLAGFEYEQYF | TGCGCCAGCAGTGAAGTCCTAGCGGGATTCGAGTACGAGCAGTACTTC | - | TRBJ2-7 | TRBV10-1 | TRBD2
CASSYGQGAYGYTF | TGTGCCAGCAGTTACGGACAGGGGGCGTATGGCTACACCTTC | - | TRBJ1-2 | TRBV6-6 | TRBD1
CASTPGGSGANVLTF | TGCGCCAGCACCCCGGGGGGATCTGGGGCCAACGTCCTGACTTTC | once | TRBJ2-6 | TRBV5-1 | TRBD2
CASSPLQGANSGANVLTF | TGTGCCAGCTCACCACTCCAGGGGGCGAACTCTGGGGCCAACGTCCTGACTTTC | once | TRBJ2-6 | TRBV18 | TRBD1
CASSYYTSDSYTF | TGTGCCAGCAGTTACTATACCTCGGACAGCTACACCTTC | - | TRBJ1-2 | TRBV6-5 | -
CASSLSVGMNTEAFF | TGTGCCAGCAGCTTATCGGTAGGGATGAACACTGAAGCTTTCTTT | - | TRBJ1-1 | TRBV7-9 | -
CASTPLGNTGELFF | TGTGCCAGCACCCCGCTGGGGAACACCGGGGAGCTGTTTTTT | - | TRBJ2-2 | TRBV27 | -
CASSLTGLAGGEQFF | TGTGCCAGCAGCTTAACAGGGCTAGCGGGAGGAGAGCAGTTCTTC | - | TRBJ2-1 | TRBV7-9 | TRBD2
CASSQERAGGTGDTQYF | TGCGCCAGCAGCCAAGAGAGAGCGGGGGGGACGGGGGATACGCAGTATTTT | - | TRBJ2-3 | TRBV4-1 | TRBD2
CASSQANRRSDTQYF | TGCGCCAGCAGCCAAGCCAACCGCCGATCGGATACGCAGTATTTT | - | TRBJ2-3 | TRBV4-1 | -
CASSLKTGSVEPQHF | TGTGCCAGCAGCTTAAAGACAGGGTCAGTGGAGCCCCAGCATTTT | - | TRBJ1-5 | TRBV7-2 | TRBD1